Sequencing of this TCR beta chain was carried out in a study of T cells in localized non-small cell lung cancer. Study-wide points: Within adjacent lung there appeared a median approximately 58 of the top 100 tumor clones. Elevated circulating T cell density in blood was associated with longer overall survival.

In the case of this clone: Its cognate antigen is unknown.

Per germline, CDR1 SGHTA and CDR2 FQGNSA. The length of the CDR3 is 14 residues. The germline V and J ends were trimmed by 1 base and 4 bases, with 9 bases remaining between them. The table came from immunoSEQ multiplex PCR; TCRdb's copy has only in-frame clones and leaves some out. The table records approximately 70,000 clones, roughly 76% of them present only once. The sequences come from PBMCs, collected before any cancer treatment. The rearrangement links TRBV7-2 to TRBJ2-3; D might be TRBD1 (5 bases). This sequence was found in a man aged 35 to 69 with stage II lung adenocarcinoma. The CDR3 sequence is CASSLGRVADTQYF. CDR3 in DNA: TGTGCCAGCAGCTTAGGCAGGGTTGCAGATACGCAGTATTTT.